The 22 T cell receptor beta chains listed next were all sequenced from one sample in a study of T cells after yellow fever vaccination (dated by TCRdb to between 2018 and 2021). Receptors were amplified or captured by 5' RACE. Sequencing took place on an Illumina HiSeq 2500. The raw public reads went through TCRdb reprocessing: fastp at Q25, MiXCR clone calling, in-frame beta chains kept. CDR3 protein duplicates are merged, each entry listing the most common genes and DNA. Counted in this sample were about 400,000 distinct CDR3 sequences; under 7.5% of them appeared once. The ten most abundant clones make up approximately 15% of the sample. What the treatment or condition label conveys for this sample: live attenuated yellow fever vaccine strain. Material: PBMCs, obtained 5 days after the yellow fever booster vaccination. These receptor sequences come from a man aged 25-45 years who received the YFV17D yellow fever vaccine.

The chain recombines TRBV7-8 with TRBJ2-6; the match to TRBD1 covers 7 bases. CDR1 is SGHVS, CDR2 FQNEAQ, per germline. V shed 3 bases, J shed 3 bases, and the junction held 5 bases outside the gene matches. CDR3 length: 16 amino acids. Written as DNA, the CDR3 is TGTGCCAGCAGCTTGGGACAGATCCTTGGGGCCAACGTCCTGACTTTC. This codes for CASSLGQILGANVLTF.

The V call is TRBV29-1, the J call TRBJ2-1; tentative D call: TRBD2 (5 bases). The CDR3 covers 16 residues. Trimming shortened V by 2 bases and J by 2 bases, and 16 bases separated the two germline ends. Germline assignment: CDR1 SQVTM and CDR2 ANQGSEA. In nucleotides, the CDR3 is TGCAGCGTTGAAACTCCCTCCGGAGCGGCCTACAATGAGCAGTTCTTC. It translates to CSVETPSGAAYNEQFF.

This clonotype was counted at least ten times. This CDR3 is CASRKTSAPGELFF. The CDR3 DNA sequence: TGTGCCAGCAGAAAGACTAGCGCCCCCGGGGAGCTGTTTTTT. The chain recombines TRBV12-3 or TRBV12-4 with TRBJ2-2, with 8 bases lining up with TRBD2. The CDR3 length is 14 residues. Unmatched junction bases numbered 6, after V lost 6 bases and J lost 6 bases.

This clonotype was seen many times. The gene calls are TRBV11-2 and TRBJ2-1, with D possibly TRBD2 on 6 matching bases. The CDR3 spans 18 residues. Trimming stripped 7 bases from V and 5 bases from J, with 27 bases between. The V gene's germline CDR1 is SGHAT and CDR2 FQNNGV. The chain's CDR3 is CASTPRPPGTFLNNEQFF. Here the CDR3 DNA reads TGTGCCAGCACCCCCAGACCCCCCGGGACTTTTCTAAACAATGAGCAGTTCTTC.

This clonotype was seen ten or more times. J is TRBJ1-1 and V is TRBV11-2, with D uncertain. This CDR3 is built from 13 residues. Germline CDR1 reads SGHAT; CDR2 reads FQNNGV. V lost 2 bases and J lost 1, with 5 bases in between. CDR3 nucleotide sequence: TGTGCCAGCAGCTTAACCCGGAACACTGAAGCTTTCTTT. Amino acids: CASSLTRNTEAFF.

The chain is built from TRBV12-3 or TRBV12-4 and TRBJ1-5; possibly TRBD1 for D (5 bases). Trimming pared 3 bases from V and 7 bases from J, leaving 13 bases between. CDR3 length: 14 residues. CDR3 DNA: TGTGCCAGCAGTTTGGCCAGGGCGGGGCAGCCCCAGCATTTT. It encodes CASSLARAGQPQHF.

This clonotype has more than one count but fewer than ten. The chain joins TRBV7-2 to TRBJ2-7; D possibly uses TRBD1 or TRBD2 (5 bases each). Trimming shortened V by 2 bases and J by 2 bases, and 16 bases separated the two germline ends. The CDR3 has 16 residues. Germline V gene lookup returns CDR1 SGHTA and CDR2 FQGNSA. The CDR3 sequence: CASSLSSPGLAYEQYF. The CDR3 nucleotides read TGTGCCAGCAGCTTATCCTCTCCGGGGCTCGCCTACGAGCAGTACTTC.

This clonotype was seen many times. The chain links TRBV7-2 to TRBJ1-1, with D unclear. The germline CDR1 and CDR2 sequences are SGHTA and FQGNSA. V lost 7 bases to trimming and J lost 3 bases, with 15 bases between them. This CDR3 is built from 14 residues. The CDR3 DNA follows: TGTGCCAGCACCTTGTCGGACGGTTACACTGAAGCTTTCTTT. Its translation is CASTLSDGYTEAFF. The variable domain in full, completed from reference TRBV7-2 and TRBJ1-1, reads GAGVSQSPSNKVTEKGKDVELRCDPISGHTALYWYRQSLGQGLEFLIYFQGNSAPDKSGLPSDRFSAERTGGSVSTLTIQRTQQEDSAVYLCASTLSDGYTEAFFGQGTRLTVV.

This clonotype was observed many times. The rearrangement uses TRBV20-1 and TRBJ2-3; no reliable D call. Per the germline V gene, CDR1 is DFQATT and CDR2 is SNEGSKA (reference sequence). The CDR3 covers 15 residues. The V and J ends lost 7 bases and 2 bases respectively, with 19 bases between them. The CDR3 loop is CSVKPFAENTDTQYF. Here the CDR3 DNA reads TGCAGTGTCAAACCCTTTGCGGAGAACACAGATACGCAGTATTTT.

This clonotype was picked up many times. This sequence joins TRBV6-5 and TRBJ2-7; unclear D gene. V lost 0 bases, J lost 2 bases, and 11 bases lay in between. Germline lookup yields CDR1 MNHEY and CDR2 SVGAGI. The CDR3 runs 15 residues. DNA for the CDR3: TGTGCCAGCAGTTACTCACCGGACGCAGCCTACGAGCAGTACTTC. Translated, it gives CASSYSPDAAYEQYF.

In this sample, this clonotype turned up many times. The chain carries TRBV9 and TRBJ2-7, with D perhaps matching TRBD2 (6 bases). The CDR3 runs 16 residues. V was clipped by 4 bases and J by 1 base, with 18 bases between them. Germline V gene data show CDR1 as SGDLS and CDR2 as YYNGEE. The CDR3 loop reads CASSSPISGSSYEQYF. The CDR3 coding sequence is TGTGCCAGCAGCTCTCCGATTAGCGGATCATCCTACGAGCAGTACTTC.

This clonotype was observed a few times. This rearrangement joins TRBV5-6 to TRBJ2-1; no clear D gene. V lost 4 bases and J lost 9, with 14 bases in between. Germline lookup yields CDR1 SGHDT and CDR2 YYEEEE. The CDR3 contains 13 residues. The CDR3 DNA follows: TGTGCCAGCAGCAAACCCCCTACACTTGAGCAGTTCTTC. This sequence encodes CASSKPPTLEQFF.

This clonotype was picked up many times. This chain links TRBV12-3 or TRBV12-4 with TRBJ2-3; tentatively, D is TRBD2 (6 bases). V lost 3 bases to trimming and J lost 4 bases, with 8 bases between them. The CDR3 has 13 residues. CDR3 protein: CASSFRGSDTQYF. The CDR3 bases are TGTGCCAGCAGTTTCCGGGGGTCAGATACGCAGTATTTT.

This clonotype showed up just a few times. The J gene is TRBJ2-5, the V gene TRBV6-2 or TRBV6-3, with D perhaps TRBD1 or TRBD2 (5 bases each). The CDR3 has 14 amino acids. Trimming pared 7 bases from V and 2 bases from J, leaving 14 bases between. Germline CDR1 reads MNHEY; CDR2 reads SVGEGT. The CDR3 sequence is CASNPPGRQETQYF. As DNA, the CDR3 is TGTGCCAGCAACCCTCCGGGACGGCAAGAGACCCAGTACTTC.

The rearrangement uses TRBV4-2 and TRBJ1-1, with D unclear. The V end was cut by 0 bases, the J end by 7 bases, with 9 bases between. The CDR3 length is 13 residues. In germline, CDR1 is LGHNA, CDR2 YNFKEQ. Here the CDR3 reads CASSQDGRDEAFF. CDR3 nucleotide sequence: TGTGCCAGCAGCCAAGACGGGCGTGATGAAGCTTTCTTT.

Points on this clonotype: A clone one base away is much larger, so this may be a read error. CDR3 nucleotide sequence: TGTGCCAGGAGCTCGCGACAGGGGAATTCACCCCTCCACTTT. Amino acid sequence: CARSSRQGNSPLHF. V gene TRBV7-2 combines with J gene TRBJ1-6; 8 bases match TRBD1. Germline assignment: CDR1 SGHTA and CDR2 FQGNSA. This CDR3 is built from 14 residues.

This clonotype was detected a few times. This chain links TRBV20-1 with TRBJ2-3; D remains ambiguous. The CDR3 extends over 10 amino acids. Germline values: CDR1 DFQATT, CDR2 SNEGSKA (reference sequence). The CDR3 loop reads CRTSLDTQYF. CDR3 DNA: TGCAGAACGAGTTTGGATACGCAGTATTTT.

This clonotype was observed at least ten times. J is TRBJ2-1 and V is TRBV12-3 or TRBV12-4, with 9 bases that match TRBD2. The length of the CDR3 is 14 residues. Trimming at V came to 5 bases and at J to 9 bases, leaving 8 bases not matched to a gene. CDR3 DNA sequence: TGTGCCAGCAGTACCCGGGTAGCGGGAGTTGAGCAGTTCTTC. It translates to CASSTRVAGVEQFF.

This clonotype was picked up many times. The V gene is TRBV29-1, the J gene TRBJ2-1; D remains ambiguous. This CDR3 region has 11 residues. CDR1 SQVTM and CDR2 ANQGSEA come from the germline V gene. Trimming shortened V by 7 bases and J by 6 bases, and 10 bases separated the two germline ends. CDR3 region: CSAWAFNEQFF. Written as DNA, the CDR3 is TGCAGCGCTTGGGCCTTCAATGAGCAGTTCTTC.

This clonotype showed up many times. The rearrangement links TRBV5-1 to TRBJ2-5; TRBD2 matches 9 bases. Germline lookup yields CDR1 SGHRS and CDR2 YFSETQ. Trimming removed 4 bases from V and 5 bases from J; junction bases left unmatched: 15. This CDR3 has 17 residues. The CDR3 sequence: CASSRSGSPGTGETQYF. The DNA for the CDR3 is TGCGCCAGCAGCCGTAGCGGGAGTCCCGGGACTGGGGAGACCCAGTACTTC.

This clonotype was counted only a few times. CDR3 sequence (DNA): TGTGCCAGTAGTATTGGCGCACTCCAGTACTTC. It yields the protein CASSIGALQYF. The chain recombines TRBV19 with TRBJ2-7; no clear D. Per germline, CDR1 LNHDA and CDR2 SQIVND (reference sequence). CDR3 length: 11 residues. V was pared by 3 bases and J by 10 bases, with 10 bases between.

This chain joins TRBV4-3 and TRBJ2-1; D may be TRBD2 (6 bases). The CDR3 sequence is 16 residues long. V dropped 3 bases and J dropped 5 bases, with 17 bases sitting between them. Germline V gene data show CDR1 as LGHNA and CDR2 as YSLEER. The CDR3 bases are TGCGCCAGCAGCCAGGGTAGGGCGGGAATCAACAATGAGCAGTTCTTC. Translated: CASSQGRAGINNEQFF.